These 5 T cell receptor beta chains originate from one sample sequenced in a study of OX40 agonist ivuxolimab in advanced cancers. Profiled with immunoSEQ multiplex PCR; TCRdb holds only in-frame clones, not every one. The sample lists about 8,000 clones, roughly 89% occurring once. The sequencing used CD4+ or CD8+ T cells sorted from blood, collected in a trial of the OX40 agonist ivuxolimab. The receptors derive from an adult with an advanced solid tumor such as melanoma, head and neck, liver or kidney cancer.

The rearrangement uses TRBV7-9 and TRBJ1-2; D unclear. The CDR3 runs to 12 residues. Germline loops: CDR1 SEHNR, CDR2 FQNEAQ (reference sequence). The CDR3 is CASAASNYGYTF. The CDR3 DNA follows: TGTGCAAGCGCCGCGTCCAACTATGGCTACACCTTC.

The genes are TRBV9 and TRBJ2-7, with D perhaps TRBD1 (6 bases). CDR1 and CDR2 from the germline V gene are SGDLS and YYNGEE. CDR3 length equals 12 residues. With 0 bases removed from V and 7 bases from J, the gap between germline ends came to 8 bases. The CDR3 is CASSVEGDEQYF. The DNA for the CDR3 is TGTGCCAGCAGCGTAGAGGGGGATGAGCAGTACTTC.

This clone showed up just once. This sequence joins TRBV4-2 and TRBJ2-7; D unclear. V lost 5 bases and J 4 bases, leaving 24 bases between the germline ends. Germline loops: CDR1 LGHNA, CDR2 YNFKEQ. CDR3 length: 17 residues. Written as DNA, the CDR3 is TGTGCCAGCAGCTTGAGCGTTTTCGCGGAGCACTTGTACGAGCAGTACGTC. Encoded protein: CASSLSVFAEHLYEQYV.

The gene calls are TRBV9 and TRBJ2-7; TRBD2 agrees at 8 bases. Germline values: CDR1 SGDLS, CDR2 YYNGEE. The CDR3 runs 15 residues. The V segment lost 4 bases and the J segment 0 bases; nucleotides outside the gene matches: 6. The CDR3 DNA is TGTGCCAGCAGCTCTCCTAGCGGGCTCTCCTACGAGCAGTACTTC. The encoded protein is CASSSPSGLSYEQYF.

This chain connects TRBV25-1 to TRBJ2-3; 8 bases line up with TRBD2. Germline CDR1 and CDR2: MGHDK and SYGVNS. This CDR3 is 18 amino acids long. The trim removed 0 bases at V and 0 bases at J, leaving 8 bases unmatched. The CDR3: CASSEYGTTSGSTDTQYF. CDR3 DNA sequence: TGTGCCAGCAGTGAATATGGGACCACTAGCGGAAGCACAGATACGCAGTATTTT.